The 15 T cell receptor beta chains presented below share a single source sample, sequenced in a study of shared clonotypes between healthy human individuals. Some clones are missing from TCRdb's copy, which holds only in-frame ones; the method was immunoSEQ multiplex PCR. The table includes more than 2 million clones, 90% to 96% detected once. The sequencing sample was made of naive CD4+ T cells sorted from blood. The subset: CD45RA+ positively selected. These TCRs come from a man between 18 and 29 years old in good health.

This rearrangement joins TRBV30 to TRBJ2-5; a weak D match, TRBD2 (6 bases). Germline CDR1 is GTSNPN and CDR2 is SVGIG (reference sequence). Trimming pared 7 bases from V and 9 bases from J, leaving 18 bases between. CDR3 length: 12 amino acids. CDR3 protein: CASRGEVTAQYF. CDR3 nucleotides: TGTGCCTCGCGTGGGGAGGTTACGGCCCAGTACTTC. The full variable domain, with the rest looked up from reference TRBV30 and TRBJ2-5, is SQTIHQWPATLVQPVGSPLSLECTVEGTSNPNLYWYRQAAGRGLQLLFYSVGIGQISSEVPQNLSASRPQDRQFILSSKKLLLSDSGFYLCASRGEVTAQYFGPGTRLLVL.

The chain combines TRBV7-2 with TRBJ2-2; D gene ambiguous. From germline, CDR1 is SGHTA and CDR2 FQGNSA. Trimming removed 0 bases at V and 5 bases at J, with 10 bases between. The CDR3 is 15 amino acids. The CDR3 spells CASSLAPVGTGELFF. The CDR3 DNA follows: TGTGCCAGCAGCTTAGCCCCGGTGGGGACCGGGGAGCTGTTTTTT.

The chain is built from TRBV27 and TRBJ2-7, with D perhaps given as TRBD1 or TRBD2 (5 bases each). Trimming removed 5 bases at V and 5 bases at J, with 19 bases between. The CDR3 extends over 15 amino acids. Germline lookup yields CDR1 MNHEY and CDR2 SMNVEV (reference sequence). CDR3 amino acids: CASSPARGADNEQYF. CDR3 coding DNA: TGTGCCAGCAGTCCCGCGCGAGGGGCGGATAACGAGCAGTACTTC.

This chain joins TRBV5-1 and TRBJ2-7, with 7 nucleotides matching TRBD1. Germline V CDR1 and CDR2: SGHRS, YFSETQ. The CDR3 consists of 16 residues. The ends lost 0 bases at V and 3 bases at J; junction bases unmatched: 9. The CDR3 loop reads CASSLALTGSFYEQYF. DNA of the CDR3: TGCGCCAGCAGCTTGGCCCTGACAGGGTCTTTCTACGAGCAGTACTTC.

Concerning this clone itself: Other nucleotide sequences from this sample produce the same CDR3. The chain joins TRBV29-1 to TRBJ2-7; 10 bases agree with TRBD1. Germline V gives CDR1 SQVTM, CDR2 ANQGSEA. This CDR3 region has 12 residues. J gave up 6 bases and V 6 bases, and 5 bases lay outside the gene matches. This CDR3 reads CSVGDRGLEQYF. The CDR3 coding sequence is TGCAGCGTGGGGGACAGGGGACTCGAGCAGTACTTC.

A remark on this clone: The sample carries other DNA sequences with the same CDR3. The rearrangement joins TRBV2 to TRBJ1-3; TRBD1 is a possible D gene (5 bases). Germline V lookup: CDR1 SNHLY, CDR2 FYNNEI. The CDR3 loop spans 14 amino acids. Trimming took 3 bases from V and 0 from J, leaving 6 bases between them. The CDR3 DNA follows: TGTGCCAGCAGTGAGGGGCACTCTGGAAACACCATATATTTT. As protein: CASSEGHSGNTIYF.

Points on this clone: Other nucleotide sequences in the sample specify the same CDR3. The chain uses TRBV5-1 and TRBJ1-4, with D perhaps matching TRBD1 (5 bases). This CDR3 has 15 amino acids. V lost 4 bases, J lost 0 bases, and 10 bases lay in between. Germline V gene lookup returns CDR1 SGHRS and CDR2 YFSETQ. DNA of the CDR3: TGCGCCAGCAGCCCCGACAGTTCAACTAATGAAAAACTGTTTTTT. Translation: CASSPDSSTNEKLFF.

The chain links TRBV5-1 to TRBJ2-2, with a weak D call TRBD2 (5 bases). The V and J ends lost 1 base and 5 bases respectively, with 12 bases between them. The CDR3 has 15 amino acids. Germline V gives CDR1 SGHRS, CDR2 YFSETQ. The DNA of the CDR3 is TGCGCCAGCAGCTTGTCCGGGGTAAGGACCGGGGAGCTGTTTTTT. It yields the protein CASSLSGVRTGELFF.

The J gene is TRBJ2-7, the V gene TRBV7-2; TRBD2 matches 8 bases. CDR1 and CDR2 (germline): SGHTA, FQGNSA. With V trimmed by 1 base and J by 3 bases, 5 bases remained unmatched. The CDR3 loop spans 15 amino acids. CDR3 amino acids: CASSLGTSGNYEQYF. The CDR3 region has the DNA TGTGCCAGCAGCTTAGGAACTAGCGGAAACTACGAGCAGTACTTC. The full variable domain, completed using reference TRBV7-2 and TRBJ2-7, is GAGVSQSPSNKVTEKGKDVELRCDPISGHTALYWYRQSLGQGLEFLIYFQGNSAPDKSGLPSDRFSAERTGGSVSTLTIQRTQQEDSAVYLCASSLGTSGNYEQYFGPGTRLTVT.

The chain recombines TRBV5-1 with TRBJ2-2; the D gene is possibly TRBD2 (7 bases). Trimming shortened V by 7 bases and J by 6 bases, and 10 bases separated the two germline ends. Germline CDR1 reads SGHRS; CDR2 reads YFSETQ. The CDR3 sequence is 12 residues long. Here the CDR3 reads CASGGGAGELFF. DNA for the CDR3: TGCGCCAGCGGAGGGGGGGCCGGGGAGCTGTTTTTT.

For this clone: At the DNA level, this CDR3 is encoded by other sequences in the same sample as well. The rearrangement joins TRBV9 to TRBJ1-4; perhaps TRBD1 as D (5 bases). Trimming cost V 0 bases and J 0 bases, with 6 bases left between them. The CDR3 consists of 15 residues. Germline lookup yields CDR1 SGDLS and CDR2 YYNGEE. The CDR3 region is CASSVGGATNEKLFF. DNA for the CDR3: TGTGCCAGCAGCGTAGGGGGCGCAACTAATGAAAAACTGTTTTTT.

This clone was observed a single time. This chain links TRBV5-1 with TRBJ2-2; 9 nucleotides line up with TRBD1. The ends lost 4 bases at V and 1 base at J; junction bases unmatched: 5. In germline, CDR1 is SGHRS, CDR2 YFSETQ. The CDR3 is made up of 16 amino acids. CDR3 in amino acids: CASSPLGQGNTGELFF. For the CDR3, the DNA is TGCGCCAGCAGCCCCCTGGGACAGGGGAACACCGGGGAGCTGTTTTTT.

The chain combines TRBV2 with TRBJ2-5; tentative D call: TRBD2 (5 bases). The CDR3 sequence is 12 residues long. V was pared by 6 bases and J by 7 bases, with 12 bases between. Germline V CDR1 and CDR2: SNHLY, FYNNEI. The CDR3 DNA sequence: TGTGCCAGCAGGACTGAGGGCACGACCCAGTACTTC. Protein product: CASRTEGTTQYF. The entire variable domain, with the rest obtained from reference TRBV2 and TRBJ2-5, is as follows: EPEVTQTPSHQVTQMGQEVILRCVPISNHLYFYWYRQILGQKVEFLVSFYNNEISEKSEIFDDQFSVERPDGSNFTLKIRSTKLEDSAMYFCASRTEGTTQYFGPGTRLLVL.

The chain has TRBV2 and TRBJ2-1; TRBD1 matches 7 bases. Germline CDR1 and CDR2: SNHLY and FYNNEI. The CDR3 loop spans 15 amino acids. Trimming took 6 bases from V and 0 from J; bases not matched to a gene: 5. DNA of the CDR3: TGTGCCAGCAGGGGGACAGTGGGCTCCTACAATGAGCAGTTCTTC. Amino acids: CASRGTVGSYNEQFF.

This chain links TRBV6-6 with TRBJ2-7; 9 nucleotides line up with TRBD1. The J segment lost 4 bases and the V segment lost 6 bases, leaving 10 bases of the junction unmatched. The CDR3 has 15 residues. Germline V CDR1 and CDR2: MNHNY, SVGAGI (reference sequence). The CDR3 here is CASSRQGDGHYEQYF. CDR3 sequence (DNA): TGTGCCAGCAGCCGACAGGGGGATGGGCATTACGAGCAGTACTTC.